This TCR beta chain comes out of a study of cytomegalovirus exposure and HLA in healthy donors. Study in general: Around 190 million T cells yielded 100 million or so unique TCR beta sequences, as an earlier analysis found.

The V gene end was trimmed by 3 bases and the J gene end by 4 bases; junction bases not matched to a gene: 12. This CDR3 contains 17 residues. The germline V gene has CDR1 MGHRA and CDR2 YSYEKL. PCR primers comprised 60 Vbeta and 13 Jbeta primers. The table came from immunoSEQ multiplex PCR; TCRdb's copy has only in-frame clones and leaves some out. This sample has over 110,000 clones, with over 65% found just once. The V gene is TRBV4-1, the J gene TRBJ2-3; 8 nucleotides align to TRBD2. Sequenced sample: PBMCs. This TCR came from a male donor in good health and CMV-seronegative. The CDR3 coding sequence is TGCGCCAGCAGCCAGCCCAGAAGCGGGAGTTGGGCAGATACGCAGTATTTT. This encodes CASSQPRSGSWADTQYF.